These 2 T cell receptor beta chains were sequenced from one sample in a study of cytomegalovirus exposure and HLA in healthy donors. The primer mix had 60 Vbeta and 13 Jbeta primers. Libraries were prepared by immunoSEQ multiplex PCR; TCRdb keeps only in-frame clonotypes and omits some of them. The sample includes about 72,000 clones. The sample was PBMCs. All receptors derive from a man aged 45-65 years in good health and CMV-seropositive.

The chain recombines TRBV5-1 with TRBJ1-1; 7 bases align to TRBD1. The CDR3 length is 15 residues. Germline assignment: CDR1 SGHRS and CDR2 YFSETQ. The ends lost 0 bases at V and 3 bases at J; junction bases unmatched: 5. The CDR3 spells CASSLAGTDDTEAFF. As DNA, the CDR3 is TGCGCCAGCAGCTTGGCCGGGACAGATGACACTGAAGCTTTCTTT.

The V gene is TRBV5-1, the J gene TRBJ1-1; a weak D match, TRBD1 (6 bases). The V gene's germline CDR1 is SGHRS and CDR2 YFSETQ. Trimming pared 0 bases from V and 1 base from J, leaving 13 bases between. CDR3 length: 16 residues. The CDR3 DNA reads as TGCGCCAGCAGCTTGGGGCAGGGGCTCTCGAACACTGAAGCTTTCTTT. Amino acids: CASSLGQGLSNTEAFF.